This entry features one TCR beta chain sequence. Its antigen is not known. These data originate in a study of OX40 agonist ivuxolimab in advanced cancers. Points from the study as a whole: Also present in some nonresponders was a low level of normalized T-cell clonal expansion.

The repertoire was sequenced with immunoSEQ multiplex PCR; TCRdb's copy has only in-frame clones and lacks some. The data hold tens of thousands of clones, with just over 90% observed a single time. Germline CDR1 and CDR2: SGHAT and FQDESV (reference sequence). V lost 4 bases and J 4 bases, leaving 13 bases between the germline ends. The CDR3 is 14 residues long. The sequence derives from an adult with an advanced solid tumor such as melanoma, head and neck, liver or kidney cancer. The sequenced sample was CD4+ or CD8+ T cells sorted from blood, obtained in a trial of the OX40 agonist ivuxolimab. This chain uses TRBV11-1 with TRBJ1-1, with TRBD1 as a possible D gene (6 bases). The CDR3 here is CASSSTGSLTEAFF. In DNA, the CDR3 is TGTGCCAGCAGCTCGACAGGTTCCCTCACTGAAGCTTTCTTT. Drawing the rest from reference TRBV11-1 and TRBJ1-1, the complete variable domain is EAEVAQSPRYKITEKSQAVAFWCDPISGHATLYWYRQILGQGPELLVQFQDESVVDDSQLPKDRFSAERLKGVDSTLKIQPAELGDSAMYLCASSSTGSLTEAFFGQGTRLTVV.